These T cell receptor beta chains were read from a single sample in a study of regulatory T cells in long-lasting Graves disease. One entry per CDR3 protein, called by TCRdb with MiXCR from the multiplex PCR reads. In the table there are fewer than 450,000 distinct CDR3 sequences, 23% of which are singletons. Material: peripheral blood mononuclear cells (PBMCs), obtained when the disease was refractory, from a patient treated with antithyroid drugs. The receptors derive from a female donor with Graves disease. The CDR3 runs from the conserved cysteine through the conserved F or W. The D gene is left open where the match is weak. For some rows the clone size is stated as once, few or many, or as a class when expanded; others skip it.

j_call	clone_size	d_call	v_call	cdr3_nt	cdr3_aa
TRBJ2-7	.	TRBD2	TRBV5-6	TGTGCCAGCAGCTTGGCGGGCGGCGGGAGTGGAAGCTTC	CASSLAGGGSGSF
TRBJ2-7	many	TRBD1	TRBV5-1	TGCGCCAGCAGCTTAAGGGACAGGCTGTCCTACGAGCAGTACTTC	CASSLRDRLSYEQYF
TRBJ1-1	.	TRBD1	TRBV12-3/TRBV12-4	TGTGCCAGCCGCGCCAGGGGGGTGAGGAACACTGAAGCTTTCTTT	CASRARGVRNTEAFF
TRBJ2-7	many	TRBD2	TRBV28	TGTGCCAGCAGTTTTTCGGGGGGTAAGGACGAGCAGTACTTC	CASSFSGGKDEQYF
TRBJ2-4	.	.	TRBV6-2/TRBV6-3	TGTGCCAGCAGTTACCGGGGTATGGACATTCAGTACTTC	CASSYRGMDIQYF
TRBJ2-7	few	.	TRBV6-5	TGTGCCAGCAGTTGGGGTAAAGGGGCCTACGAGCAGTACTTC	CASSWGKGAYEQYF
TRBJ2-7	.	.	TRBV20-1	TGCAGTGCTAGTGAAGCAGCCCCTACCGCGAGGGAGCAGTACTTC	CSASEAAPTAREQYF
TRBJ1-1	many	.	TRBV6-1	TGTGCCAGCAGGGGCCCGGGGAACACTGAAGCTTTCTTT	CASRGPGNTEAFF
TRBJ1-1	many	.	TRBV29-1	TGCAGCGGCCGAATAGGGGGCACTGAAGCTTTCTTT	CSGRIGGTEAFF
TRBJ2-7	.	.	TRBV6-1	TGTGCCAGCAGCCGCTCCGGACTCACCGAGCAGTACTTC	CASSRSGLTEQYF
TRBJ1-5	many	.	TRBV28	TGTGCCAGCAGCATGGGCGGTAGACTGAATCAGCCCCAGCATTTT	CASSMGGRLNQPQHF
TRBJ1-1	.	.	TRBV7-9	TGTGCCAGCAGCCTACCCGTGAACACTGAAGCTTTCTTT	CASSLPVNTEAFF
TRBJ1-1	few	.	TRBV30	TGTGCCTGGAGTGTCTCAGGTCTCTCGGCTTTCTTT	CAWSVSGLSAFF
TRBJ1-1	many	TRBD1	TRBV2	TGTGCCAGCAGGGAACAGGGGTTCGGCACTGAAGCTTTCTTT	CASREQGFGTEAFF
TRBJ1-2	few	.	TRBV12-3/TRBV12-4	TGTGCCAGCAGTTTTGCGGGCCATGGCTACACCTTC	CASSFAGHGYTF
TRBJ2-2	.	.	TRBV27	TGTGCCAGCAGTTTTGTACAGCCGAACACCGGGGAGCTGTTTTTT	CASSFVQPNTGELFF
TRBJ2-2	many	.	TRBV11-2	TGTGCCAGCAGCGCCAACAGGGCTCTGGGGGAGCTGTTTTTT	CASSANRALGELFF
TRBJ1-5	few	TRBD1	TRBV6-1	TGTGCCAGCAGTCTAGATCCGGGACAGGGTATCCATCAGCCCCAGCATTTT	CASSLDPGQGIHQPQHF
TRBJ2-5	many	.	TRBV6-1	TGTGCCAGCAGTGTACGACAGTGGGGGTCCCAAGAGACCCAGTACTTC	CASSVRQWGSQETQYF
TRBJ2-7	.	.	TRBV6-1	TGTGCCAGCACCACCGACAGGAGGTACGAGCAGTACTTC	CASTTDRRYEQYF
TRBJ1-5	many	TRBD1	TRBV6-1	TGTGCCAGCAGTGAACTTTTGGGACAGACGGATAGCAATCAGCCCCAGCATTTT	CASSELLGQTDSNQPQHF